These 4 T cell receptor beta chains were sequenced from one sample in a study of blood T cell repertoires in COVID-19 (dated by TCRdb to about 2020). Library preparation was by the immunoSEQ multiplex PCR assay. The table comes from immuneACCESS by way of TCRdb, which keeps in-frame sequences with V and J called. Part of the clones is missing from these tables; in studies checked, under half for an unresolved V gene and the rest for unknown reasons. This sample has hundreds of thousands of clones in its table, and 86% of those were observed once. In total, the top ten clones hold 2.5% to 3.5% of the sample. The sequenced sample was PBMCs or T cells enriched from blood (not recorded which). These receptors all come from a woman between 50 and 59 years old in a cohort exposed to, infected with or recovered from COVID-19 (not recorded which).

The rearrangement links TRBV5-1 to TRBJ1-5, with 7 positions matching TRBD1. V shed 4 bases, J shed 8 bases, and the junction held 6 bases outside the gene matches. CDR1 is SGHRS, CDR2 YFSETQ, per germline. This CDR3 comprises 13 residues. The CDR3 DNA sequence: TGCGCCAGCAGCGTGACAGGGATGGAGCCCCAGCATTTT. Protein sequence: CASSVTGMEPQHF.

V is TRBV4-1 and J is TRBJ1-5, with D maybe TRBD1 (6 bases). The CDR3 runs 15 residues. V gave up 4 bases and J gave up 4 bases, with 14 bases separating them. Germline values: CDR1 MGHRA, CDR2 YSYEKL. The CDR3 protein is CASSLGQSGNQPQHF. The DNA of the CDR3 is TGCGCCAGCAGCCTTGGACAGTCCGGGAATCAGCCCCAGCATTTT.

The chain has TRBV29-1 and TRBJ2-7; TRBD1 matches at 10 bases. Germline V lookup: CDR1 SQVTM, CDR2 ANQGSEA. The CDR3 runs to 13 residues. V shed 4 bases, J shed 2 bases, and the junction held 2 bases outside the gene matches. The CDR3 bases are TGCAGCGTTGTCGGGACAGGGGCCTACGAGCAGTACTTC. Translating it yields CSVVGTGAYEQYF.

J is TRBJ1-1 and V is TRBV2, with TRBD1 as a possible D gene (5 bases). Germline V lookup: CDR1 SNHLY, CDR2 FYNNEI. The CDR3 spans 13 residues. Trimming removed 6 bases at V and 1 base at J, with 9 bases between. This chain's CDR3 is CASRPTGNTEAFF. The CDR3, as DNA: TGTGCCAGCAGGCCTACAGGGAACACTGAAGCTTTCTTT. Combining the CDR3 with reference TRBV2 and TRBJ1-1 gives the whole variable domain EPEVTQTPSHQVTQMGQEVILRCVPISNHLYFYWYRQILGQKVEFLVSFYNNEISEKSEIFDDQFSVERPDGSNFTLKIRSTKLEDSAMYFCASRPTGNTEAFFGQGTRLTVV.